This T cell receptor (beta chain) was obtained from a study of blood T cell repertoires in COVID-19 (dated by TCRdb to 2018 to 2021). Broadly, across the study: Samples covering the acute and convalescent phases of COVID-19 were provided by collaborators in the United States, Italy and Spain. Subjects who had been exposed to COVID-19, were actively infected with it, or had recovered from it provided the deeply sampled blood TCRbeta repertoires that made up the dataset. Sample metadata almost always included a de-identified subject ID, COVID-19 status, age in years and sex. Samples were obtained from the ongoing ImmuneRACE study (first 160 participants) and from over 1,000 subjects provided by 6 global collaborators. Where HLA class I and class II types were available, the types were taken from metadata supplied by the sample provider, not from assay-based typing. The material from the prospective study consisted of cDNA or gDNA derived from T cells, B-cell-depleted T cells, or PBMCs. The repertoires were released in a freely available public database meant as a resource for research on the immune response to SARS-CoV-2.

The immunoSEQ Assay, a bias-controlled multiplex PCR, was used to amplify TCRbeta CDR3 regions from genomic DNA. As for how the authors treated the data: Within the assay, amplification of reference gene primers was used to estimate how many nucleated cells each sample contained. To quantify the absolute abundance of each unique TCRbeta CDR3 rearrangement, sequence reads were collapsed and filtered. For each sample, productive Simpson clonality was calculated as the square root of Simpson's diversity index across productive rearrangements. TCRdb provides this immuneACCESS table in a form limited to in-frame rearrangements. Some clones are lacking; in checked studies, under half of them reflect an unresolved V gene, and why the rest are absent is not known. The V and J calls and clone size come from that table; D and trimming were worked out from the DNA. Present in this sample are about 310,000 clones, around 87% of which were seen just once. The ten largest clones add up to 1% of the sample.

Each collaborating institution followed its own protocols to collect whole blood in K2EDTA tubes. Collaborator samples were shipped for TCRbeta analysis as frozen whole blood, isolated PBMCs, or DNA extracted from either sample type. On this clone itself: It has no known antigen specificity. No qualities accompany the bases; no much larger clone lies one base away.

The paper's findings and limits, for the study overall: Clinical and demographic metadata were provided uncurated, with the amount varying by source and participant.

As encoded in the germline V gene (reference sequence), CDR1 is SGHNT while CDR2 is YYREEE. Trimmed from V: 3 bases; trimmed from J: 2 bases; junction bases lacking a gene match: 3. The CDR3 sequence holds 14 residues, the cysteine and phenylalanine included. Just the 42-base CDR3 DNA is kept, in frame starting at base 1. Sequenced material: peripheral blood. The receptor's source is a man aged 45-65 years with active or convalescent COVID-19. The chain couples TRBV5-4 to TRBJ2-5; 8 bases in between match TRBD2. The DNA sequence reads TGTGCCAGCAGCTCCGCGGGGGGTCAAGAGACCCAGTACTTC. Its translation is CASSSAGGQETQYF.